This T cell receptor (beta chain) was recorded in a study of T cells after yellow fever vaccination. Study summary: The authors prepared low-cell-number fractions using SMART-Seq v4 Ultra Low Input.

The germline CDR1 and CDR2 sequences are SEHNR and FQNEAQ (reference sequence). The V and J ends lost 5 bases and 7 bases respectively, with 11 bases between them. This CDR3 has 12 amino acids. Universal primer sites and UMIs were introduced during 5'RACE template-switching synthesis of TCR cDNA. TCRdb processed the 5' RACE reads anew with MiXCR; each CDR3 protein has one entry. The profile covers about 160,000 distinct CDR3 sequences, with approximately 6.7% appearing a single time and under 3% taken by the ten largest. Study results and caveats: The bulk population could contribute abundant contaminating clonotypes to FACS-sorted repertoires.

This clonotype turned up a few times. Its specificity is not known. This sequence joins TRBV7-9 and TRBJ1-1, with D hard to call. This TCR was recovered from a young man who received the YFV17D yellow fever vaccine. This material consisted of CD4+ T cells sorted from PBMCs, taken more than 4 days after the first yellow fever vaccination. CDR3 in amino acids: CASSNVGGEAFF. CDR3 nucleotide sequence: TGTGCCAGCAGCAATGTAGGTGGTGAAGCTTTCTTT.